The T cell receptor beta chain under discussion was sequenced for a study of beta chain features in type 1 diabetes. On the study more broadly: Patients shared similar age, gender and cell yields with healthy donors.

This CDR3 comprises 17 residues. Germline CDR1 reads LGHNA; CDR2 reads YNFKEQ. Trimming took 3 bases from V and 8 from J; bases not matched to a gene: 10. Study outcomes and limitations: PCR might pick shorter templates more often, in the same way for patients and controls. In type 1 diabetes patients, VDJ junctions had fewer insertions; deletions at these junctions were more frequent. Moderate yet significant TCRB CDR3 shortening was seen in Type 1 diabetes patients in all four CD4+ subsets.

The whole isolated RNA underwent reverse transcription, so sequencing captured expressed TCRB transcripts. Produced via immunoSEQ multiplex PCR; TCRdb's table is partial and in-frame only. In the table there are 600,000 to 750,000 clones, around 12% of which are singletons. This clone was recorded a few times. Its antigen remains unidentified. V gene TRBV4-2 combines with J gene TRBJ2-1; 13 nucleotides agree with TRBD2. Sequenced sample: naive CD4+ T cells from blood. This TCR derives from a man aged 25-45 years with type 1 diabetes. The CDR3 DNA is TGTGCCAGCAGCCAGCTCTTCGGACTAGCGGGGGTAGATGAGCAGTTCTTC. Translating it yields CASSQLFGLAGVDEQFF.